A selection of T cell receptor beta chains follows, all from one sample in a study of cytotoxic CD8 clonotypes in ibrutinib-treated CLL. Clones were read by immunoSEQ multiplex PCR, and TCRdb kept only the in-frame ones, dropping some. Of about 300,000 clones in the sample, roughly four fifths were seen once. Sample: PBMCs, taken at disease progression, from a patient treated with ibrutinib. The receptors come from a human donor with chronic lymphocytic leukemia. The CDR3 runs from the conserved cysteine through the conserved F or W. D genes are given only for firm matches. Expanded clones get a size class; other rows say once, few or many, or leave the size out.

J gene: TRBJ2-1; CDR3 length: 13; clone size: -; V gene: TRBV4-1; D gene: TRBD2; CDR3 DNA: TGCGCCAGCAGCCAAGTGGGGGGGAATGAGCAGTTCTTC; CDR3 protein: CASSQVGGNEQFF
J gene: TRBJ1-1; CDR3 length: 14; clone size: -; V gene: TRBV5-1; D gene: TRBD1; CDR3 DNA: TGCGCCAGCAGCCCGGGACAGAAGAACACTGAAGCTTTCTTT; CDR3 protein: CASSPGQKNTEAFF
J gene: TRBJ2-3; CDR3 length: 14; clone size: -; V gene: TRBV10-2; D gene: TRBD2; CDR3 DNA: TGCGCCAGCAAGGGACTAGCGGGCACAGATACGCAGTATTTT; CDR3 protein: CASKGLAGTDTQYF
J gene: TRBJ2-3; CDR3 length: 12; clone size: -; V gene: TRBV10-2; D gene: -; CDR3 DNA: TGCGCCAGCAACGTAGGAGCAGATACGCAGTATTTT; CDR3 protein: CASNVGADTQYF
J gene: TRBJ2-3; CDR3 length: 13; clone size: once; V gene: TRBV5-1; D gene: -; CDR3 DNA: TGCGCCAGCAGCTTACAGGGTACAGATACGCAGTATTTT; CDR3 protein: CASSLQGTDTQYF
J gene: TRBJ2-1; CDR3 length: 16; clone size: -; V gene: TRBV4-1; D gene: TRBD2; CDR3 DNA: TGCGCCAGCAGCCACTTACTAGCGGGTCCCCTCAATGAGCAGTTCTTC; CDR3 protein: CASSHLLAGPLNEQFF
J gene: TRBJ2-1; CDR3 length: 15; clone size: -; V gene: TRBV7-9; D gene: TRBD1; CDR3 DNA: TGTGCCAGCAGCTCCTCTGGACAGGGGTACAATGAGCAGTTCTTC; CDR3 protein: CASSSSGQGYNEQFF
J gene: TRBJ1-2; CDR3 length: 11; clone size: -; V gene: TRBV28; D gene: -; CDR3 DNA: TGTGCCATCCAGGGGATCGGTGGCTACACCTTC; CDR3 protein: CAIQGIGGYTF
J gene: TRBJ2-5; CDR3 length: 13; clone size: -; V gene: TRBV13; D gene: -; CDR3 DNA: TGTGCCAGCAGCTTACAGGGGGGAGAGACCCAGTACTTC; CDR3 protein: CASSLQGGETQYF
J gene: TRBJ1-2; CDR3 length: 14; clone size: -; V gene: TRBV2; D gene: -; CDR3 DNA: TGTGCCAGCGGACCCTTCCGGACAGCCTATGGCTACACCTTC; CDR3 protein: CASGPFRTAYGYTF
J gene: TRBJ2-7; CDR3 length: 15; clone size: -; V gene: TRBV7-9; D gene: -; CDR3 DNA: TGTGCCAGCAGTTTCCCCCAGGACAGTCCCTACGAGCAGTACTTC; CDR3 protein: CASSFPQDSPYEQYF
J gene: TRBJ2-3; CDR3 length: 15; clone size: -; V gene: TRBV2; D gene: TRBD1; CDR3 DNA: TGTGCCAGCATGGGGTGGGACAGGGGCCCAAATACGCAGTATTTT; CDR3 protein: CASMGWDRGPNTQYF
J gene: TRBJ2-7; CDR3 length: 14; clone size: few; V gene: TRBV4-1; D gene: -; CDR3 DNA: TGCGCCAGCAGCCAAGTGATAGGTACCTACGAGCAGTACTTC; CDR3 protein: CASSQVIGTYEQYF
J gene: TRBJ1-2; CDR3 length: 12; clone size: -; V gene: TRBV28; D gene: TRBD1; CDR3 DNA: TGTGCCAGCAGTCAGACAGGGGATGGCTACACCTTC; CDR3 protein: CASSQTGDGYTF
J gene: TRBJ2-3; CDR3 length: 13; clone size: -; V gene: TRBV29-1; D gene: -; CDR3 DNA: TGCAGCTGTACTAGAGCCAGCACAGATACGCAGTATTTT; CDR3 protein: CSCTRASTDTQYF
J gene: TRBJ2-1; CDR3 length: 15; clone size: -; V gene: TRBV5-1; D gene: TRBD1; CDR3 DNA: TGCGCCAGCAGCACCCTGGGACAGCACCTCGATGAGCAGTTCTTC; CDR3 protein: CASSTLGQHLDEQFF